The TCR beta chain under discussion was sequenced for a study of spatial heterogeneity in lung cancer. Study context: A unique TCR and UMI combination showed up more than ten times in raw reads, on average.

Germline V lookup: CDR1 DFQATT, CDR2 SNEGSKA (reference sequence). V was pared by 0 bases and J by 9 bases, with 21 bases between. The CDR3 length is 16 residues. This clonotype was counted many times. Time point reported: sample taken at primary tumor resection. Whole RNA obtained from tumor, nontumor lung or frozen PBMC underwent sequencing without sorting. TCRdb reprocessed the 5' RACE reads with MiXCR, giving one entry per CDR3 protein. This table holds tens of thousands of distinct CDR3 sequences, roughly 4.6% found once. The sequenced sample was PBMCs, obtained at surgery. The chain is built from TRBV20-1 and TRBJ2-1; D is unresolved. The sequence was collected from a male donor with early-stage non-small cell lung cancer. CDR3 nucleotide sequence: TGCAGTGCTAGAGATCCCTCTCTAGAGTTTTTTAGTGAGCAGTTCTTC. Translating it yields CSARDPSLEFFSEQFF.